A selection of T cell receptor beta chains follows, all from one sample in a study of beta chain features in type 1 diabetes. The repertoire was sequenced with immunoSEQ multiplex PCR; TCRdb's copy has only in-frame clones and lacks some. The table lists around 140,000 clones, about 10% of them singletons, with approximately 0.7% in the top ten. Sequenced input: central memory CD4+ T cells from blood. The origin of the receptors is a man aged 25 to 40 with type 1 diabetes. Both conserved end residues are part of each CDR3. Fields, in order: clone size, V gene, J gene, D gene, CDR3 DNA, CDR3 protein. A D gene is named only where the DNA matches it firmly. Clone sizes are given selectively: once, few, many, or a class where the clone is expanded.

>few|TRBV7-9|TRBJ2-7|-
TGTGCCAGCAGCTTTAGCCCGGCGACCTACGAGCAGTACTTC
CASSFSPATYEQYF
>many|TRBV14|TRBJ2-6|TRBD2
TGTGCCAGCAGCCCAAGCGCGGGGGTCAACGTCCTGACTTTC
CASSPSAGVNVLTF
>few|TRBV7-9|TRBJ1-6|-
TGTGCCAGCAGCTTACTGGGGAGAACACCCCTCCACTTT
CASSLLGRTPLHF
>few|TRBV18|TRBJ1-2|-
TGTGCCAGCTCACCAAAGCGCAACTATGGCTACACCTTC
CASSPKRNYGYTF
>-|TRBV6-5|TRBJ1-2|-
TGTGCCAGCAACTCACGAGGGCAGAGGCTTGGCTACACCTTC
CASNSRGQRLGYTF
>few|TRBV9|TRBJ2-1|TRBD2
TGTGCCAGCAGCTTTGGACTAGCGGGGGGCAATGAGCAGTTCTTC
CASSFGLAGGNEQFF
>few|TRBV5-1|TRBJ1-3|-
TGCGCCAGCAGCCGGGACTTCTCTGGAAACACCATATATTTT
CASSRDFSGNTIYF
>-|TRBV6-5|TRBJ2-3|-
TGTGCCAGCAGTTACTCTACTAGCTGGGCAGATACGCAGTATTTT
CASSYSTSWADTQYF
>-|TRBV15|TRBJ1-5|-
TGTGCCACCAGCAGACCAAATCAGCCCCAGCATTTT
CATSRPNQPQHF
>few|TRBV11-1|TRBJ1-4|-
TGTGCCAGCAGCGGAGGCGGGGGTGGAGAAAAACTGTTTTTT
CASSGGGGGEKLFF
>once|TRBV10-2|TRBJ2-5|-
TGCGCCAGCAGGGTGGCAGGCCAAGAGACCCAGTACTTC
CASRVAGQETQYF
>few|TRBV5-1|TRBJ2-3|TRBD1
TGCGCCAGCACCTTACAGGGGAGCACAGATACGCAGTATTTT
CASTLQGSTDTQYF
>-|TRBV6-5|TRBJ1-6|-
TGTGCCGTCAAAGGGGTTATGAATTCACCCCTCCACTTT
CAVKGVMNSPLHF
>few|TRBV28|TRBJ2-6|-
TGTGCCAGCAGTTTACGCGGTCTCTCTGGGGCCAACGTCCTGACTTTC
CASSLRGLSGANVLTF
>-|TRBV4-1|TRBJ2-3|-
TGCGCCAGCAGCCAAGTCCAGACTACCACAGATACGCAGTATTTT
CASSQVQTTTDTQYF
>-|TRBV27|TRBJ1-2|TRBD1
TGTGCCAGCAGTTTCCACGGGACAGGTTCTCGCTTCTATGGCTACACCTTC
CASSFHGTGSRFYGYTF
>many|TRBV6-6|TRBJ1-2|-
TGTGCCAGTAATGCGCCGGGATCCTATGGCTACACCTTC
CASNAPGSYGYTF
>-|TRBV4-2|TRBJ2-1|TRBD2
TGTGCCAGCAGCCAAGTGGGGTTAGGACTAGCGGGGGGCAATGAGCAGTTCTTC
CASSQVGLGLAGGNEQFF
>-|TRBV7-9|TRBJ2-5|-
TGTGCCAGCAGCTTAGGGACACTCCAAGAGACCCAGTACTTC
CASSLGTLQETQYF
>few|TRBV28|TRBJ1-2|TRBD1
TGTGCCAGCGGACAGGGCCGATATGGCTACACCTTC
CASGQGRYGYTF
>few|TRBV28|TRBJ1-4|-
TGTGCCAGCAGCCTAAACAGGGAACTGTTTTTT
CASSLNRELFF
>many|TRBV6-1|TRBJ2-7|-
TGTGCCAGCAACGAAGGGGGGGTCTACGAGCAGTACTTC
CASNEGGVYEQYF
>-|TRBV5-5|TRBJ1-5|-
TGTGCCAGCAGCCCCGGACAGTTCAATCAGCCCCAGCATTTT
CASSPGQFNQPQHF
>few|TRBV28|TRBJ1-2|-
TGTGCCAGCAGGCGGGGCTACACCTTC
CASRRGYTF
>-|TRBV11-2|TRBJ1-1|-
TGTGCCAGCACAGGGGACCTAAAAAAGAACACTGAAGCTTTCTTT
CASTGDLKKNTEAFF
>-|TRBV7-9|TRBJ1-5|TRBD1
TGTGCCAGCAGCTTGGGACAGGGTTGGTTTGATCAGCCCCAGCATTTT
CASSLGQGWFDQPQHF